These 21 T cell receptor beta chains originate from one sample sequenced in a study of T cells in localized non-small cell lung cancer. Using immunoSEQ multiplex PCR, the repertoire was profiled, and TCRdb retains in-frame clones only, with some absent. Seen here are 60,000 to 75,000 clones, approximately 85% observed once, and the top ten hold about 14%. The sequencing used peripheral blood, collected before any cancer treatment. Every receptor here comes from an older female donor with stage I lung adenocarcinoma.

The CDR3 sequence is CASSLAPGQGYTF. The DNA for the CDR3 is TGTGCCAGCAGCTTAGCGCCGGGACAAGGCTACACCTTC. The rearrangement uses TRBV7-6 and TRBJ1-2; D might be TRBD1 (6 bases). The CDR3 runs to 13 residues. V lost 0 bases to trimming and J lost 8 bases, with 10 bases between them. The germline V gene has CDR1 SGHVS and CDR2 FNYEAQ.

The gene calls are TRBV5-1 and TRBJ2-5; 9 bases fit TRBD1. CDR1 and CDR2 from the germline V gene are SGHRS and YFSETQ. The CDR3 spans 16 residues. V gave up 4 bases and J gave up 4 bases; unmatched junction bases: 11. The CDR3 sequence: CASSPNSGTGLETQYF. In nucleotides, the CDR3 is TGCGCCAGCAGCCCCAACTCCGGGACAGGGTTAGAGACCCAGTACTTC.

The CDR3 here is CASSRSSGGGAVYEQYF. Here the CDR3 DNA reads TGTGCCAGCAGCCGATCCTCGGGCGGGGGGGCCGTCTACGAGCAGTACTTC. The rearrangement joins TRBV7-8 to TRBJ2-7, with 9 bases aligning to TRBD2. V shed 5 bases and J 3 bases; nucleotides not matched to a gene: 14. Germline assignment: CDR1 SGHVS and CDR2 FQNEAQ. The CDR3 is 17 amino acids. Full variable domain (missing parts from reference TRBV7-8 and TRBJ2-7): GAGVSQSPRYKVAKRGQDVALRCDPISGHVSLFWYQQALGQGPEFLTYFQNEAQLDKSGLPSDRFFAERPEGSVSTLKIQRTQQEDSAVYLCASSRSSGGGAVYEQYFGPGTRLTVT.

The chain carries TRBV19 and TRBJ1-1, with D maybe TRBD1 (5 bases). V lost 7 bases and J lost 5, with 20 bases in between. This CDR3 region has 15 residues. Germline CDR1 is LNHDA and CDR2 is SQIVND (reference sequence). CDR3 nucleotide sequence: TGTGCCAGTATACGTCCGGGACGATGGGAAACTGAAGCTTTCTTT. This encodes CASIRPGRWETEAFF.

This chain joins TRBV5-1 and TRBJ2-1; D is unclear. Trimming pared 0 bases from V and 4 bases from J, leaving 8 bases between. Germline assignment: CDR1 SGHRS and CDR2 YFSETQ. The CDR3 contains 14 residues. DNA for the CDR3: TGCGCCAGCAGCTTGGCGCAGAGATACAATGAGCAGTTCTTC. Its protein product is CASSLAQRYNEQFF.

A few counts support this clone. The CDR3 loop is CASSDWGRSNQPQHF. The CDR3 coding sequence is TGTGCCAGCAGCGATTGGGGGAGGTCTAATCAGCCCCAGCATTTT. This sequence joins TRBV6-1 and TRBJ1-5; a weak D match, TRBD1 (5 bases). Trimming took 6 bases from V and 4 from J, leaving 16 bases between them. This CDR3 has 15 residues. Germline V CDR1 and CDR2: MNHNS, SASEGT.

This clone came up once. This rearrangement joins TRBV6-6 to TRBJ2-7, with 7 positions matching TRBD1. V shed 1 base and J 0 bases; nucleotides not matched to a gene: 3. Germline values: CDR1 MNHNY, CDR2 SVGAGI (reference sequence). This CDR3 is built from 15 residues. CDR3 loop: CASSYWAGGSYEQYF. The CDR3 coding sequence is TGTGCCAGCAGTTACTGGGCAGGGGGCTCCTACGAGCAGTACTTC.

CDR3 residues: CATSVYPPGGHGNTIYF. In DNA form, the CDR3 reads TGTGCCACCAGCGTTTACCCACCCGGGGGACATGGAAACACCATATATTTT. The rearrangement joins TRBV15 to TRBJ1-3; possible D gene TRBD1, 6 bases. V lost 5 bases to trimming and J lost 3 bases, with 20 bases between them. The CDR3 consists of 17 residues. CDR1 and CDR2 (germline): LNHNV, YYDKDF (reference sequence).

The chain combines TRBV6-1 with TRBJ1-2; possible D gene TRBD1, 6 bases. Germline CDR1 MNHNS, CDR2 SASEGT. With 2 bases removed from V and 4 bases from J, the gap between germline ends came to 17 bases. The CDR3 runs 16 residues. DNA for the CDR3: TGTGCCAGCAGTGAATTTGACGGGGGGCTCCTCTATGGCTACACCTTC. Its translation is CASSEFDGGLLYGYTF.

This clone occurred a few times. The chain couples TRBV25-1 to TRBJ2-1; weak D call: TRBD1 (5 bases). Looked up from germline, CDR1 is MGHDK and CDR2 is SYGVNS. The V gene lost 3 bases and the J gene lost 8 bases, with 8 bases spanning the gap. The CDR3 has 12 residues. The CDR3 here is CASSDRGYEQFF. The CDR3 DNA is TGTGCCAGCAGTGATAGGGGTTATGAGCAGTTCTTC.

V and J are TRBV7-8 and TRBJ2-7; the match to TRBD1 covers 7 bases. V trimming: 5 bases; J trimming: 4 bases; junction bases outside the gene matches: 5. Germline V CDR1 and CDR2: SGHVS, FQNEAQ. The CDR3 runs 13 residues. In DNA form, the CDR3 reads TGTGCCAGCAGCATAGGGACAGATTACGAGCAGTACTTC. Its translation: CASSIGTDYEQYF.

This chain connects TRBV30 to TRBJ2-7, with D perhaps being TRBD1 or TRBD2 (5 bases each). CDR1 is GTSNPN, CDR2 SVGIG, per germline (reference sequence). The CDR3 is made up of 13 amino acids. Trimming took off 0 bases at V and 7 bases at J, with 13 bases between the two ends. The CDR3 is CAWSVDRGEEQYF. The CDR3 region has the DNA TGTGCCTGGAGTGTGGATCGAGGGGAAGAGCAGTACTTC. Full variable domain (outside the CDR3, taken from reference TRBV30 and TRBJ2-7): SQTIHQWPATLVQPVGSPLSLECTVEGTSNPNLYWYRQAAGRGLQLLFYSVGIGQISSEVPQNLSASRPQDRQFILSSKKLLLSDSGFYLCAWSVDRGEEQYFGPGTRLTVT.

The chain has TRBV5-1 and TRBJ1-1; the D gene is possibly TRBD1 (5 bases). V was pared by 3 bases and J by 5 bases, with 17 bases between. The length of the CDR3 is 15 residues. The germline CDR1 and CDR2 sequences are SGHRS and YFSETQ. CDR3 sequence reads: CASSSEGHPGTEAFF. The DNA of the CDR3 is TGCGCCAGCAGCTCAGAAGGACACCCTGGGACTGAAGCTTTCTTT.

The CDR3 DNA reads as TGTGCCAGCAGTGAAAGTAGCAATCAGCCCCAGCATTTT. Amino acids: CASSESSNQPQHF. The chain recombines TRBV6-1 with TRBJ1-5; D call uncertain. Looked up from germline, CDR1 is MNHNS and CDR2 is SASEGT. The CDR3 has 13 residues. V lost 2 bases to trimming and J lost 0 bases, with 2 bases between them.

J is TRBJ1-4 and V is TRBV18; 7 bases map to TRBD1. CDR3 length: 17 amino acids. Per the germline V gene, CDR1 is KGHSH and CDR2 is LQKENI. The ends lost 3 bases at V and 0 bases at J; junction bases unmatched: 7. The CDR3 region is CASSPRDSRATNEKLFF. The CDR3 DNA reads TGTGCCAGCTCACCTCGGGACAGCCGGGCAACTAATGAAAAACTGTTTTTT.

The CDR3 DNA is TGTGCCAGCAGCGAAACATGGGGGAGCTACGAGCAGTACTTC. Protein: CASSETWGSYEQYF. The chain links TRBV7-2 to TRBJ2-7, with D perhaps being TRBD1 or TRBD2 (5 bases each). CDR1 is SGHTA and CDR2 is FQGNSA in the germline V gene. Between the trimmed V and J ends, which lost 5 bases and 3 bases, there was a span of 14 bases. This CDR3 is 14 amino acids long.

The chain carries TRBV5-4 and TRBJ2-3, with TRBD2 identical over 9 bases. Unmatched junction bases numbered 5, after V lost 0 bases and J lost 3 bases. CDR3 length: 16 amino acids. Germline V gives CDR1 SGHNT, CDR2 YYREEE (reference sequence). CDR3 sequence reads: CASSLGAGGPTDTQYF. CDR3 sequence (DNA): TGTGCCAGCAGCTTGGGGGCGGGAGGGCCTACAGATACGCAGTATTTT.

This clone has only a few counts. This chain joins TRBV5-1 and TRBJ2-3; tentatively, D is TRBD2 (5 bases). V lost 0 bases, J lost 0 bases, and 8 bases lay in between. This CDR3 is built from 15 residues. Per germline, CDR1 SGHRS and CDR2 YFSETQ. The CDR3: CASSLASRSTDTQYF. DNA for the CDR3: TGCGCCAGCAGCTTGGCTAGCCGTAGCACAGATACGCAGTATTTT.

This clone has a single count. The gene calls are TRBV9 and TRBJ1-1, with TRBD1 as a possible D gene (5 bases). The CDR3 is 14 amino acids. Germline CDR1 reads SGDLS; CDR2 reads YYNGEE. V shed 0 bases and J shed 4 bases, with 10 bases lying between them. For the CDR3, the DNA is TGTGCCAGCAGCGTAGCTGGGGGGGGCACTGAAGCTTTCTTT. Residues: CASSVAGGGTEAFF.

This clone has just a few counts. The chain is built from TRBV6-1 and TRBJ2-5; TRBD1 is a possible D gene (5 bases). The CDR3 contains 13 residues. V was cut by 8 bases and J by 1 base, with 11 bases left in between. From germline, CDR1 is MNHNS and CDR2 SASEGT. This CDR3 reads CASERQLQETQYF. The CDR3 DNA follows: TGTGCCAGCGAGAGACAGCTCCAAGAGACCCAGTACTTC.

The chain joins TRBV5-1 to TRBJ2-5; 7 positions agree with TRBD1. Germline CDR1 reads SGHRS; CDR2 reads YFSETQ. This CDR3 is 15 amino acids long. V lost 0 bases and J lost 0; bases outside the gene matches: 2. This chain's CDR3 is CASSLVGQDQETQYF. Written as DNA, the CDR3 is TGCGCCAGCAGCTTGGTCGGACAGGACCAAGAGACCCAGTACTTC. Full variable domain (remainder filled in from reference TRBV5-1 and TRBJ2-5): KAGVTQTPRYLIKTRGQQVTLSCSPISGHRSVSWYQQTPGQGLQFLFEYFSETQRNKGNFPGRFSGRQFSNSRSEMNVSTLELGDSALYLCASSLVGQDQETQYFGPGTRLLVL.